These 27 T cell receptor beta chains were all obtained from the same sample, sequenced in a study of blood T cell repertoires in COVID-19. Assay: immunoSEQ multiplex PCR; the TCRdb copy retains only in-frame clones and omits some. The sample carries under 200,000 clones, about 82% recorded once. Sequenced sample: PBMCs or T cells enriched from blood (not recorded which). The receptor source for this set is a man aged 35-49 years with acute COVID-19.

This chain links TRBV7-8 with TRBJ1-2; the match to TRBD1 covers 9 bases. Germline trimming cut 6 bases from V and 4 bases from J; bases unmatched to any gene: 9. The CDR3 covers 15 residues. The germline V gene has CDR1 SGHVS and CDR2 FQNEAQ. CDR3 amino acids: CASSSPGTGLYGYTF. The CDR3 nucleotides read TGTGCCAGCAGTTCCCCCGGGACAGGGCTCTATGGCTACACCTTC. Together with reference TRBV7-8 and TRBJ1-2, the CDR3 gives the full variable domain: GAGVSQSPRYKVAKRGQDVALRCDPISGHVSLFWYQQALGQGPEFLTYFQNEAQLDKSGLPSDRFFAERPEGSVSTLKIQRTQQEDSAVYLCASSSPGTGLYGYTFGSGTRLTVV.

With regard to this clone: Other DNA sequences in this sample translate to the same CDR3. This chain uses TRBV9 with TRBJ1-5; tentative D call: TRBD1 (5 bases). V was shortened by 5 bases and J by 4 bases, with 13 bases between the two germline ends. CDR3 length: 14 residues. In germline, CDR1 is SGDLS, CDR2 YYNGEE. The DNA for the CDR3 is TGTGCCAGCAGTCCACAGGATATTAATCAGCCCCAGCATTTT. Residues: CASSPQDINQPQHF.

This clone was detected once. This chain links TRBV9 with TRBJ2-1, with a tentative D call TRBD2 (6 bases). The germline V gene encodes CDR1 SGDLS and CDR2 YYNGEE. This CDR3 is 15 amino acids long. With 2 bases removed from V and 8 bases from J, the gap between germline ends came to 17 bases. CDR3 loop: CASSVQVGGRDEQFF. In DNA, the CDR3 is TGTGCCAGCAGCGTTCAGGTGGGAGGTAGGGATGAGCAGTTCTTC.

The CDR3 bases are TGTGCCAGCTCACAACTAGCGGCACAAGAGACCCAGTACTTC. It translates to CASSQLAAQETQYF. The V gene is TRBV18, the J gene TRBJ2-5; 8 bases line up with TRBD2. The CDR3 covers 14 residues. V gave up 4 bases and J gave up 2 bases; unmatched junction bases: 3. The germline gives CDR1 KGHSH, CDR2 LQKENI. The full variable domain, with the rest looked up from reference TRBV18 and TRBJ2-5, is NAGVMQNPRHLVRRRGQEARLRCSPMKGHSHVYWYRQLPEEGLKFMVYLQKENIIDESGMPKERFSAEFPKEGPSILRIQQVVRGDSAAYFCASSQLAAQETQYFGPGTRLLVL.

V usage is TRBV25-1 and J usage is TRBJ1-1; weak D call: TRBD1 (6 bases). Per the germline V gene, CDR1 is MGHDK and CDR2 is SYGVNS. V was clipped by 7 bases and J by 5 bases, with 11 bases between them. The CDR3 totals 12 residues. The chain's CDR3 is CASNREGTEAFF. The CDR3 nucleotides read TGTGCCAGCAACAGGGAAGGGACTGAAGCTTTCTTT.

This chain connects TRBV7-3 to TRBJ2-3; perhaps TRBD2 as D (6 bases). Trimming removed 6 bases at V and 0 bases at J, with 13 bases between. Germline V gives CDR1 SGHTA, CDR2 FQGTGA. This CDR3 comprises 15 residues. The DNA for the CDR3 is TGTGCCAGCAGTCAAACCGGGACTAGCACAGATACGCAGTATTTT. Translating it yields CASSQTGTSTDTQYF.

This rearrangement joins TRBV28 to TRBJ1-4; TRBD1 matches 8 bases. The CDR3 totals 15 residues. After removal of 4 bases from V and 8 bases from J, the junction contained 9 bases not matched to a gene. Germline CDR1 is MDHEN and CDR2 is SYDVKM. Here the CDR3 DNA reads TGTGCCAGCAGTTCACAGAGCACAGGGGGGGAAAAACTGTTTTTT. This gives the protein CASSSQSTGGEKLFF.

A single count supports this clone. V gene TRBV30 combines with J gene TRBJ2-5; 9 bases line up with TRBD1. Trimming cost V 0 bases and J 5 bases; bases outside gene matches: 10. Germline CDR1 and CDR2: GTSNPN and SVGIG (reference sequence). The CDR3 length is 16 residues. CDR3 region: CAWSVPRDRVWETQYF. The CDR3 nucleotides are TGTGCCTGGAGTGTACCCAGGGACAGGGTTTGGGAGACCCAGTACTTC.

This chain connects TRBV28 to TRBJ1-1, with unresolved D. V was trimmed by 7 bases and J by 7 bases, leaving 16 bases between them. Per germline, CDR1 MDHEN and CDR2 SYDVKM. The length of the CDR3 is 13 residues. Here the CDR3 DNA reads TGTGCCAGCATCCGAGGGTGGGCGGGTGAAGCTTTCTTT. Translated, it gives CASIRGWAGEAFF.

V gene TRBV5-1 combines with J gene TRBJ2-1; 8 nucleotides agree with TRBD2. The CDR3 loop spans 15 amino acids. Per the germline V gene, CDR1 is SGHRS and CDR2 is YFSETQ. The junction had 4 bases not matched to a gene; V was cut back by 2 bases and J by 3 bases. This CDR3 is CASSFSSGLYNEQFF. Here the CDR3 DNA reads TGCGCCAGCAGCTTCTCTAGCGGGCTCTACAATGAGCAGTTCTTC.

The chain joins TRBV3-1 (or the pseudogene TRBV3-2) to TRBJ2-7; 8 bases map to TRBD2. The junction had 7 bases not matched to a gene; V was cut back by 0 bases and J by 6 bases. Germline V gene sequence: CDR1 LGHDT, CDR2 YNNKEL (reference sequence). This CDR3 region has 15 residues. The CDR3 bases are TGTGCCAGCAGCCAAGAACTAGCGGCGTATAGCGAGCAGTACTTC. Protein product: CASSQELAAYSEQYF.

This clone has just a few counts. CDR3 sequence (DNA): TGTGCCACCCGAGGGAGCACAGATACGCAGTATTTT. Amino acid sequence: CATRGSTDTQYF. The gene calls are TRBV24-1 and TRBJ2-3, with D tentatively TRBD2 (5 bases). The CDR3 covers 12 residues. V was trimmed by 9 bases and J by 0 bases, leaving 6 bases between them. CDR1 KGHDR and CDR2 SFDVKD come from the germline V gene.

The CDR3 loop is CASSADRGVSGEQFF. The DNA for the CDR3 is TGTGCCAGCAGCGCCGACAGGGGAGTATCGGGTGAGCAGTTCTTC. The chain joins TRBV5-4 to TRBJ2-1; 8 nucleotides align to TRBD1. V trimming: 4 bases; J trimming: 9 bases; junction bases outside the gene matches: 12. The CDR3 sequence is 15 residues long. CDR1 SGHNT and CDR2 YYREEE come from the germline V gene (reference sequence).

The V and J genes are TRBV28 and TRBJ1-5; TRBD1 matches 8 bases. There are 13 residues in the CDR3. Germline V gene data show CDR1 as MDHEN and CDR2 as SYDVKM. Trimming cost V 5 bases and J 7 bases; bases outside gene matches: 4. DNA for the CDR3: TGTGCCAGCAGTCACAGGGGGGCACAGCCCCAGCATTTT. Encoded protein: CASSHRGAQPQHF.

The chain combines TRBV20-1 with TRBJ2-1, with 12 bases that match TRBD2. Losses at the gene ends were 3 bases for V and 6 bases for J; bases not matched to a gene: 3. The CDR3 has 14 amino acids. Germline-derived CDR1 and CDR2 are DFQATT and SNEGSKA (reference sequence). CDR3 sequence reads: CSASTSGRSNEQFF. The CDR3 bases are TGCAGTGCTAGTACTAGCGGGAGGAGCAATGAGCAGTTCTTC.

The J gene is TRBJ1-6, the V gene TRBV28; tentatively, D is TRBD1 (6 bases). Looked up from germline, CDR1 is MDHEN and CDR2 is SYDVKM. This CDR3 has 14 residues. The V end lost 6 bases, the J end lost 9 bases, and 15 bases lay between the germline ends. The CDR3 here is CASRQTGSGSPLHF. In nucleotides, the CDR3 is TGTGCCAGCAGGCAAACAGGGAGCGGTTCACCCCTCCACTTT. Full variable domain (remainder filled in from reference TRBV28 and TRBJ1-6): DVKVTQSSRYLVKRTGEKVFLECVQDMDHENMFWYRQDPGLGLRLIYFSYDVKMKEKGDIPEGYSVSREKKERFSLILESASTNQTSMYLCASRQTGSGSPLHFGNGTRLTVT.

This chain's CDR3 is CASSLEGGRGSYEQYF. In nucleotides, the CDR3 is TGTGCCAGCAGCTTAGAGGGCGGGAGAGGCTCCTACGAGCAGTACTTC. The V and J genes are TRBV7-2 and TRBJ2-7; TRBD2 matches 7 bases. Germline values: CDR1 SGHTA, CDR2 FQGNSA. J gave up 0 bases and V 1 base, and 6 bases lay outside the gene matches. This CDR3 contains 16 residues.

The rearrangement links TRBV14 to TRBJ2-5; D possibly corresponds to TRBD1 (6 bases). CDR3 length equals 17 residues. Deletions cut 0 bases from V and 3 bases from J, with 17 bases between. Germline V gives CDR1 SGHDN, CDR2 FVKESK. The CDR3 DNA sequence: TGTGCCAGCAGCCAAGACGGTTCGCAGGGGAAAGAAGAGACCCAGTACTTC. This gives the protein CASSQDGSQGKEETQYF. Together with reference TRBV14 and TRBJ2-5, the CDR3 gives the full variable domain: EAGVTQFPSHSVIEKGQTVTLRCDPISGHDNLYWYRRVMGKEIKFLLHFVKESKQDESGMPNNRFLAERTGGTYSTLKVQPAELEDSGVYFCASSQDGSQGKEETQYFGPGTRLLVL.

The chain recombines TRBV5-4 with TRBJ2-3; 7 bases match TRBD2. CDR3 length: 16 residues. V lost 5 bases and J lost 0; bases outside the gene matches: 9. CDR1 SGHNT and CDR2 YYREEE come from the germline V gene (reference sequence). The CDR3 sequence: CASRRTSDRSTDTQYF. The CDR3, as DNA: TGTGCCAGCAGGAGAACTAGCGACCGTAGCACAGATACGCAGTATTTT.

This clone was picked up one time. DNA for the CDR3: TGTGCCAGCAGTTCCCTACGTTCCTACGAGCAGTACTTC. This codes for CASSSLRSYEQYF. The chain couples TRBV27 to TRBJ2-7, with D uncertain. Trimming took off 4 bases at V and 1 base at J, with 8 bases between the two ends. The CDR3 totals 13 residues. Germline CDR1 is MNHEY and CDR2 is SMNVEV (reference sequence).

This rearrangement joins TRBV7-8 to TRBJ2-1, with D tentatively TRBD1 (5 bases). Germline V CDR1 and CDR2: SGHVS, FQNEAQ. V was clipped by 4 bases and J by 7 bases, with 8 bases between them. The CDR3 has 12 residues. DNA for the CDR3: TGTGCCAGCAGCTATAGGGGTAATGAGCAGTTCTTC. It encodes CASSYRGNEQFF.

The genes are TRBV5-1 and TRBJ1-1; 7 nucleotides align to TRBD1. J lost 5 bases, V lost 3 bases, and 4 bases had no gene match. The CDR3 contains 13 residues. Germline assignment: CDR1 SGHRS and CDR2 YFSETQ. CDR3 nucleotides: TGCGCCAGCAGCTATACAGGGGTGACTGAAGCTTTCTTT. This sequence encodes CASSYTGVTEAFF. Combining the CDR3 with reference TRBV5-1 and TRBJ1-1 gives the whole variable domain KAGVTQTPRYLIKTRGQQVTLSCSPISGHRSVSWYQQTPGQGLQFLFEYFSETQRNKGNFPGRFSGRQFSNSRSEMNVSTLELGDSALYLCASSYTGVTEAFFGQGTRLTVV.

The chain is built from TRBV11-2 and TRBJ2-7; 10 positions match TRBD1. Unmatched junction bases numbered 3, after V lost 4 bases and J lost 6 bases. CDR3 size: 13 residues. In germline, CDR1 is SGHAT, CDR2 FQNNGV. The CDR3 here is CASSSGQGVEQYF. The DNA of the CDR3 is TGTGCCAGCAGCTCAGGACAGGGGGTCGAGCAGTACTTC.

This chain joins TRBV2 and TRBJ2-3; D is unresolved. The length of the CDR3 is 14 residues. Germline assignment: CDR1 SNHLY and CDR2 FYNNEI. The V gene lost 5 bases and the J gene lost 6 bases, with 15 bases spanning the gap. Written as DNA, the CDR3 is TGTGCCAGCAGTCACCCACTCGAGTCGGATACGCAGTATTTT. Translated: CASSHPLESDTQYF.

This chain links TRBV3-1 (or the pseudogene TRBV3-2) with TRBJ2-5; D is perhaps TRBD2 (7 bases). CDR1 LGHDT and CDR2 YNNKEL come from the germline V gene (reference sequence). V was trimmed by 4 bases and J by 5 bases, leaving 11 bases between them. This CDR3 has 13 residues. The CDR3 sequence is CASSRRGGETQYF. The CDR3 DNA sequence: TGTGCCAGCAGCCGAAGGGGGGGGGAGACCCAGTACTTC.

The chain uses TRBV20-1 and TRBJ1-5; no firm D call. Germline V gene data show CDR1 as DFQATT and CDR2 as SNEGSKA (reference sequence). The CDR3 covers 11 residues. The ends were cut back, 4 bases at V and 8 bases at J, with 9 bases in the middle. The CDR3 DNA reads TGCAGTGCTATAGCCTACGAGCCCCAGCATTTT. Protein: CSAIAYEPQHF.

Details on this clone: Within the sample, other DNA sequences also encode this same CDR3. This sequence joins TRBV7-9 and TRBJ1-6, with TRBD1 as a possible D gene (6 bases). The V end lost 2 bases, the J end lost 7 bases, and 6 bases lay between the germline ends. CDR1 and CDR2 from the germline V gene are SEHNR and FQNEAQ (reference sequence). The CDR3 is 13 amino acids. CDR3 in amino acids: CASSLTGNSPLHF. As DNA, the CDR3 is TGTGCCAGCAGCTTAACAGGGAATTCACCCCTCCACTTT.